The next 14 T cell receptor beta chains were all read from a single sample in a study of siplizumab effects on memory and regulatory T cells. Profiling relied on immunoSEQ multiplex PCR, and the TCRdb table lists in-frame clones only, not all of them. The data contain 100,000 or so clones, more than 85% of them singletons. Sequenced material: CD4+ T cells sorted from blood. The receptors originated from a human donor in good health. Some clones in this sample may be carry-over from other donors' samples.

This clone was seen more than once but under ten times. This chain uses TRBV19 with TRBJ1-1, with D possibly being TRBD1 (6 bases). The germline gives CDR1 LNHDA, CDR2 SQIVND (reference sequence). Trimming took 5 bases from V and 3 from J, leaving 16 bases between them. The CDR3 length is 15 residues. This CDR3 is CASSELGGRDTEAFF. The CDR3 DNA is TGTGCCAGTAGTGAACTTGGGGGGCGGGACACTGAAGCTTTCTTT.

This chain joins TRBV5-1 and TRBJ1-3, with D uncertain. CDR1 and CDR2 (germline): SGHRS, YFSETQ. The CDR3 length is 12 residues. V was pared by 4 bases and J by 3 bases, with 5 bases between. The CDR3 is CASSIDGNTIYF. CDR3 DNA sequence: TGCGCCAGCAGCATTGATGGAAACACCATATATTTT.

The rearrangement uses TRBV28 and TRBJ2-2; 7 positions match TRBD1. The CDR3 is 16 amino acids. Germline V gene sequence: CDR1 MDHEN, CDR2 SYDVKM. V was clipped by 0 bases and J by 3 bases; unmatched bases: 4. The CDR3 protein is CASSLWDRIDTGELFF. CDR3 nucleotide sequence: TGTGCCAGCAGTTTATGGGACAGGATTGACACCGGGGAGCTGTTTTTT.

This rearrangement joins TRBV6-5 to TRBJ1-1; D ambiguous. V was pared by 4 bases and J by 5 bases, with 11 bases between. This CDR3 region has 13 residues. Germline loops: CDR1 MNHEY, CDR2 SVGAGI. The CDR3 reads CASSSSIGTEAFF. In DNA, the CDR3 is TGTGCCAGCAGTTCGTCGATAGGGACTGAAGCTTTCTTT.

In this sample, this clone turned up once. The rearrangement joins TRBV6-5 to TRBJ2-1; 7 bases match TRBD2. Germline V gene data show CDR1 as MNHEY and CDR2 as SVGAGI. V shed 0 bases and J 9 bases; nucleotides not matched to a gene: 5. The CDR3 is 14 amino acids. This CDR3 reads CASSYSPVAGEQFF. The CDR3 DNA sequence: TGTGCCAGCAGTTACTCGCCGGTAGCGGGTGAGCAGTTCTTC.

The chain links TRBV5-6 to TRBJ2-5; maybe TRBD2 (6 bases). This CDR3 is 16 amino acids long. Germline loops: CDR1 SGHDT, CDR2 YYEEEE. Trimming took 0 bases from V and 5 from J, leaving 17 bases between them. This CDR3 is CASSLARRRVGETQYF. The CDR3 nucleotides read TGTGCCAGCAGCTTGGCCAGGAGGAGGGTTGGGGAGACCCAGTACTTC.

V usage is TRBV5-1 and J usage is TRBJ2-1; 9 bases fit TRBD2. Germline V lookup: CDR1 SGHRS, CDR2 YFSETQ. This CDR3 spans 15 amino acids. V gave up 7 bases and J gave up 5 bases; unmatched junction bases: 10. CDR3 sequence: CASGERLAVDNEQFF. The CDR3 DNA sequence: TGCGCCAGCGGAGAGAGACTAGCGGTAGACAATGAGCAGTTCTTC. Looking up the rest from reference TRBV5-1 and TRBJ2-1 gives the full variable domain: KAGVTQTPRYLIKTRGQQVTLSCSPISGHRSVSWYQQTPGQGLQFLFEYFSETQRNKGNFPGRFSGRQFSNSRSEMNVSTLELGDSALYLCASGERLAVDNEQFFGPGTRLTVL.

This chain links TRBV5-4 with TRBJ2-5; D tentatively fits TRBD1 or TRBD2 (5 bases each). This CDR3 is 15 amino acids long. CDR1 SGHNT and CDR2 YYREEE come from the germline V gene (reference sequence). The V end lost 4 bases, the J end lost 3 bases, and 16 bases lay between the germline ends. The CDR3 DNA is TGTGCCAGCAGCCCAAAAGGGACCAAGGAAGAGACCCAGTACTTC. Translating it yields CASSPKGTKEETQYF.

V usage is TRBV5-4 and J usage is TRBJ2-3; perhaps TRBD1 as D (6 bases). Germline V lookup: CDR1 SGHNT, CDR2 YYREEE (reference sequence). The CDR3 spans 15 residues. Trimming took 5 bases from V and 0 from J, leaving 13 bases between them. The CDR3 nucleotides read TGTGCCAGCAGTGGAGGACAGATAAGCACAGATACGCAGTATTTT. Protein product: CASSGGQISTDTQYF. Combining the CDR3 with reference TRBV5-4 and TRBJ2-3 gives the whole variable domain ETGVTQSPTHLIKTRGQQVTLRCSSQSGHNTVSWYQQALGQGPQFIFQYYREEENGRGNFPPRFSGLQFPNYSSELNVNALELDDSALYLCASSGGQISTDTQYFGPGTRLTVL.

This chain links TRBV6-1 with TRBJ2-7, with TRBD1 identical over 11 bases. After removal of 7 bases from V and 5 bases from J, the junction contained 10 bases not matched to a gene. Germline CDR1 is MNHNS and CDR2 is SASEGT. The CDR3 has 15 residues. The CDR3 loop reads CASTRGGTGGNEQYF. In nucleotides, the CDR3 is TGTGCCAGCACCAGAGGTGGGACAGGGGGGAACGAGCAGTACTTC.

The chain uses TRBV11-3 and TRBJ2-5; a possible D gene is TRBD2 (6 bases). The V gene lost 3 bases and the J gene lost 5 bases, with 16 bases spanning the gap. This CDR3 region has 15 residues. Germline V gene data show CDR1 as SGHNT and CDR2 as YENEEA. The CDR3 DNA follows: TGTGCCAGCAGCTTTAGCGGCCAACTGGGGGAGACCCAGTACTTC. It yields the protein CASSFSGQLGETQYF.

J is TRBJ2-6 and V is TRBV15; D uncertain. The CDR3 length is 15 residues. Germline CDR1 reads LNHNV; CDR2 reads YYDKDF (reference sequence). V lost 1 base, J lost 0 bases, and 4 bases lay in between. The CDR3 DNA reads as TGTGCCACCAGCAGAGCTATCTCTGGGGCCAACGTCCTGACTTTC. This codes for CATSRAISGANVLTF. The full variable domain, with the rest looked up from reference TRBV15 and TRBJ2-6, is DAMVIQNPRYQVTQFGKPVTLSCSQTLNHNVMYWYQQKSSQAPKLLFHYYDKDFNNEADTPDNFQSRRPNTSFCFLDIRSPGLGDTAMYLCATSRAISGANVLTFGAGSRLTVL.

The CDR3 region has the DNA TGTGCCAGCAGCTTGGTCTCCGGGGGGCCTGAAGCTTTCTTT. Translation: CASSLVSGGPEAFF. V is TRBV5-4 and J is TRBJ1-1, with D maybe TRBD1 (6 bases). V shed 0 bases and J shed 6 bases, with 12 bases lying between them. The CDR3 runs 14 residues. Germline V gene data show CDR1 as SGHNT and CDR2 as YYREEE (reference sequence).

The chain employs TRBV6-1 and TRBJ2-7, with 8 bases that match TRBD2. Unmatched junction bases numbered 13, after V lost 7 bases and J lost 5 bases. The CDR3 length is 15 residues. The germline gives CDR1 MNHNS, CDR2 SASEGT. The CDR3 protein is CASKGKAGVSHEQYF. CDR3 nucleotides: TGTGCCAGCAAGGGTAAAGCGGGAGTGTCCCACGAGCAGTACTTC.